This T cell receptor beta chain was identified during a study of beta chain features in type 1 diabetes. Study details: Patient and healthy donor groups were alike in age, gender and cell yields. Study results and caveats: Shortening of TCRB CDR3s, moderate but significant, appeared in all four CD4+ subsets of Type 1 diabetes patients.

CDR1 is SEHNR, CDR2 FQNEAQ, per germline (reference sequence). Trimming at V came to 4 bases and at J to 0 bases, leaving 9 bases not matched to a gene. The CDR3 extends over 17 amino acids. cDNA synthesis used the whole RNA isolate, giving expressed TCRB sequences. Profiling relied on immunoSEQ multiplex PCR, and the TCRdb table lists in-frame clones only, not all of them. Of hundreds of thousands of clones listed, roughly 13% are singletons. The table lists this clone with a few counts. The antigen is unknown. The collection from each donor was one heparinised blood draw averaging roughly 100 mL. Each sorted fraction was over 95% pure.

The clonotype comes from a man aged 18 to 30 with type 1 diabetes. The chain has TRBV7-9 and TRBJ2-7, with 10 bases aligning to TRBD2. The sequenced sample consisted of naive CD4+ T cells from blood. CDR3 amino acids: CASSSQAPSGSSYEQYF. In DNA, the CDR3 is TGTGCCAGCAGCTCCCAGGCCCCTAGCGGGAGCTCCTACGAGCAGTACTTC.